The clone carrying this T cell receptor beta chain was recorded once. The data are from a study of cytomegalovirus exposure and HLA in healthy donors. Primers for the PCR totalled 60 Vbeta and 13 Jbeta. Measured with immunoSEQ multiplex PCR; TCRdb has only the in-frame clones, and not every one. The sample has 90,000 to 120,000 clones, 81% seen once. The sequenced material came from PBMCs. This clonotype was obtained from a young man in good health and CMV-seronegative.

The CDR3 loop is CASSLMATISGNTIYF. As DNA, the CDR3 is TGTGCCAGCAGCCTCATGGCAACCATCTCTGGAAACACCATATATTTT. The chain has TRBV11-2 and TRBJ1-3; D call uncertain. Germline values: CDR1 SGHAT, CDR2 FQNNGV. V was pared by 5 bases and J by 0 bases, with 14 bases between. The CDR3 extends over 16 amino acids.